This is a list of T cell receptor beta chains from one sample in a study of healthy donors' naive CD4 and CD8 T cells. Using its own MiXCR run on the reads, TCRdb lists one record per CDR3 protein. The data show 150,000 to 200,000 distinct CDR3 sequences, with 74% seen just once and approximately 2.5% held by the top ten. Sequencing was carried out using naive CD4+ and CD8+ T cells sorted from blood, pooled from several donors. The receptors were sampled from a pool of human donors in good health; the sample pools cells from several healthy donors. Each CDR3 is given with its conserved first and last residue. The D gene is left open where the match is weak. Clone sizes are given selectively: once, few, many, or a class where the clone is expanded.

>.|.|TRBV29-1|TRBJ1-1
TGCAGCGTTGAATTGGCAGAAAACACTGAAGCTTTCTTT
CSVELAENTEAFF
>TRBD2|once|TRBV4-3|TRBJ2-2
TGCGCCAGCAGCCATCCTCCAGCGGGGAAACGAACCGGGGAGCTGTTTTTT
CASSHPPAGKRTGELFF
>.|.|TRBV30|TRBJ1-1
TGTGCCTGGAGTGTACCTGACACGAAGAACACTGAAGCTTTCTTT
CAWSVPDTKNTEAFF
>TRBD1|.|TRBV12-3/TRBV12-4|TRBJ1-5
TGTGCCAGCAGCCGAGGGGGCTCAAATCAGCCCCAGCATTTT
CASSRGGSNQPQHF
>.|few|TRBV6-2/TRBV6-3|TRBJ2-7
TGTGCCAGCAGCTACCTCCTAGGCGAGGGCTACGAGCAGTACTTC
CASSYLLGEGYEQYF
>.|.|TRBV15|TRBJ2-3
TGTGCCACCAGCACGCAACAGGGCGAAACAGATACGCAGTATTTT
CATSTQQGETDTQYF
>.|.|TRBV19|TRBJ1-5
TGTGCCAGTATTACGGGGGCGCGCGACAATCAGCCCCAGCATTTT
CASITGARDNQPQHF
>.|.|TRBV6-1|TRBJ2-7
TGTGCCAGCAGTGAATGTACTAGTCGCGACGAGCAGTACTTC
CASSECTSRDEQYF
>TRBD2|.|TRBV29-1|TRBJ2-7
TGCAGCGCGAGCTTGACGTCTAGCGGCCATACGTACGAGCAGTACTTC
CSASLTSSGHTYEQYF
>.|.|TRBV5-5|TRBJ2-1
TGTGCCAGCAGCTTGGGGCAGGACAGCTCCTACAATGAGCAGTTCTTC
CASSLGQDSSYNEQFF
>TRBD1|.|TRBV6-5|TRBJ1-5
TGTGCCAGCAGGCCAGACAGGGGCAATCGGCCCCAGCATTTT
CASRPDRGNRPQHF
>.|once|TRBV6-5|TRBJ1-1
TGTGCCAGCAATCAAGGTAGCACTGAAGCTTTCTTT
CASNQGSTEAFF
>TRBD1|.|TRBV29-1|TRBJ2-7
TGCAGCGTTGATCCGGGACAGGGGAGGAACGAGCAGTACTTC
CSVDPGQGRNEQYF
>.|.|TRBV30|TRBJ1-1
TGTGCCTGGAGTCCGGGGAACACTGAAGCTTTCTTT
CAWSPGNTEAFF
>.|.|TRBV27|TRBJ1-1
TGTGCCAGCAGTGCGACAGACCAGAACACTGAAGCTTTCTTT
CASSATDQNTEAFF
>.|.|TRBV2|TRBJ1-5
TGTGCCAGCAGTGGCTTTAAGGCAGGGTTAAATCAGCCCCAGCATTTT
CASSGFKAGLNQPQHF
>.|.|TRBV29-1|TRBJ2-7
TGCAGCGTTGAAGTCTGGACAGTGGAGGAGGCCTACGAGCAGTACTTC
CSVEVWTVEEAYEQYF
>.|.|TRBV18|TRBJ2-2
TGTGCCAGCTCCGGCTTGACAGGGAACACCGGGGAGCTGTTTTTT
CASSGLTGNTGELFF
>TRBD2|.|TRBV29-1|TRBJ2-7
TGCAGCGTTGAAGGGGGACTAGCGGGAGTCTCATACGAGCAGTACTTC
CSVEGGLAGVSYEQYF
>.|.|TRBV18|TRBJ2-1
TGTGCCAGCTCCTTGGTCCAGCGGAACAATGAGCAGTTCTTC
CASSLVQRNNEQFF
>.|once|TRBV29-1|TRBJ1-5
TGCAGCGCACGAGGGAATAGCGATCAGCCCCAGCATTTT
CSARGNSDQPQHF
>.|.|TRBV19|TRBJ1-1
TGTGCCAGTAGTATCTTAGGGTACCGGGGCACTGAAGCTTTCTTT
CASSILGYRGTEAFF
>.|once|TRBV4-3|TRBJ2-1
TGCGCCAGCAGCCAACTGACAATTTACAATGAGCAGTTCTTC
CASSQLTIYNEQFF
>.|.|TRBV5-4|TRBJ2-7
TGTGCCAGCAGCGATTCCCTTTACGAGCAGTACTTC
CASSDSLYEQYF
>TRBD1|.|TRBV5-6|TRBJ2-1
TGTGCCAGCAGCTTGGTGGGACAGACCAACAATGAGCAGTTCTTC
CASSLVGQTNNEQFF
>.|.|TRBV29-1|TRBJ1-2
TGCAGCGATCCTGCTGCCGCATTCCCCTATGGCTACACCTTC
CSDPAAAFPYGYTF
>TRBD1|.|TRBV11-1|TRBJ2-3
TGTGCCAGCAGCATGAGGACAGGTCCAGATACGCAGTATTTT
CASSMRTGPDTQYF
>.|.|TRBV5-1|TRBJ2-1
TGCGCCAGCAGCTTGGATAACAATGAGCAGTTCTTC
CASSLDNNEQFF
>.|few|TRBV14|TRBJ1-1
TGTGCCAGCAGCCAAGGACAGGCGAAGAACACTGAAGCTTTCTTT
CASSQGQAKNTEAFF
>.|once|TRBV12-3/TRBV12-4|TRBJ1-2
TGTGCCAGCAGACCGGGGGACGTCTGGGAGGAGTATGGCTACACCTTC
CASRPGDVWEEYGYTF
>TRBD2|.|TRBV20-1|TRBJ2-3
TGCAGTGCGGGAGAGGCTAGCGGGCTCACAGATACGCAGTATTTT
CSAGEASGLTDTQYF
>.|.|TRBV29-1|TRBJ2-2
TGCAGCGCGCTTCATTTGGCCGGGGAGCTGTTTTTT
CSALHLAGELFF
>.|few|TRBV18|TRBJ2-3
TGTGCCAGCTCACGACTAGTGAAAGATACGCAGTATTTT
CASSRLVKDTQYF
>TRBD1|few|TRBV29-1|TRBJ1-1
TGCAGCGTTGCGGGACAGGGGCCCATGAACACTGAAGCTTTCTTT
CSVAGQGPMNTEAFF
>TRBD2|.|TRBV6-5|TRBJ2-1
TGTGCCAGCAGTTACGGGGGACTAGCGGGAGGGTACAATGAGCAGTTCTTC
CASSYGGLAGGYNEQFF
>.|once|TRBV19|TRBJ1-5
TGTGCCAGTAGCGTCCAGGGCGCGGGTCAGCCCCAGCATTTT
CASSVQGAGQPQHF
>.|.|TRBV20-1|TRBJ2-7
TGCAGTGCTAGGCCAGCGGAACTAGCCTACGAGCAGTACTTC
CSARPAELAYEQYF
>.|.|TRBV19|TRBJ1-2
TGTGCCAGTAGTATAAGTCCAGGGGTTATATATGGCTACACCTTC
CASSISPGVIYGYTF
>.|.|TRBV27|TRBJ2-3
TGTGCCAGCAGTCAGAGCACAGATACGCAGTATTTT
CASSQSTDTQYF
>.|.|TRBV5-1|TRBJ2-7
TGCGCCAGCAGCTTCTCAGGTGGTACCTACGAGCAGTACTTC
CASSFSGGTYEQYF
>.|.|TRBV19|TRBJ1-1
TGTGCCAGTAGTGGGGCGTTGCACACTGAAGCTTTCTTT
CASSGALHTEAFF
>.|.|TRBV29-1|TRBJ1-6
TGCAGCGTTGACGAGGGCGGTAATTCACCCCTCCACTTT
CSVDEGGNSPLHF
>.|.|TRBV5-7|TRBJ2-1
TGTGCCAGCAGCTTGGTCGGGGGTGAGCAGTTCTTC
CASSLVGGEQFF
>.|.|TRBV6-2/TRBV6-3|TRBJ2-7
TGTGCCAGCAGATTCCTGGACGAGCAGTACTTC
CASRFLDEQYF
>TRBD1|.|TRBV5-5|TRBJ1-5
TGTGCCAGCAGCTTCCCAGGGGGGTATCAGCCCCAGCATTTT
CASSFPGGYQPQHF
>TRBD1|.|TRBV5-5|TRBJ1-2
TGTGCCAGCAGCTTGTGGGACAGGGGCCGAGCTAACTATGGCTACACCTTC
CASSLWDRGRANYGYTF
>.|.|TRBV7-8|TRBJ2-3
TGTGCCAGCAGCCCCTCCCAGGGAACAGATACGCAGTATTTT
CASSPSQGTDTQYF
>.|.|TRBV5-1|TRBJ2-1
TGCGCCAGCGGCTTGGCCTGGACGGGAACCGGGTGGGAGCAGTTCTTC
CASGLAWTGTGWEQFF
>TRBD1|.|TRBV15|TRBJ1-2
TGTGCCACCAGCAGAAATCGACAGGGGGGCTATGGCTACACCTTC
CATSRNRQGGYGYTF
>.|.|TRBV29-1|TRBJ2-7
TGCAGCGTCCAAAGAGCCACCTACGAGCAGTACTTC
CSVQRATYEQYF
>.|.|TRBV28|TRBJ2-7
TGTGCCAGCAGTTCGGCGGGACCCTTCTACGAGCAGTACTTC
CASSSAGPFYEQYF
>.|once|TRBV5-1|TRBJ1-1
TGCGCCAGCAGCTCTTTAAGAGGGGAAGCTTTCTTT
CASSSLRGEAFF
>TRBD1|.|TRBV15|TRBJ1-5
TGTGCCACCAGCAGTTCAGGGGGGAATCAGCCCCAGCATTTT
CATSSSGGNQPQHF
>.|.|TRBV6-5|TRBJ1-3
TGTGCCAGCAGTCCCCGGGCGAGCTCTGGAAACACCATATATTTT
CASSPRASSGNTIYF
>TRBD1|.|TRBV29-1|TRBJ2-2
TGCAGCGTTGTTGGGGGACAGGGGATTTTCGGGGAGCTGTTTTTT
CSVVGGQGIFGELFF
>TRBD2|many|TRBV5-6|TRBJ2-7
TGTGCCAGCAGCGACGCGGGAGGCTTTACGGTCACCTACGAGCAGTACTTC
CASSDAGGFTVTYEQYF
>.|.|TRBV27|TRBJ2-6
TGTGCCAGCAGTTTACTTTGGGATCGTCTCACTGGGGCCAACGTCCTGACTTTC
CASSLLWDRLTGANVLTF
>.|.|TRBV6-5|TRBJ1-4
TGTGCCAGCAGTTACACAGGAACTAATGAAAAACTGTTTTTT
CASSYTGTNEKLFF
>.|.|TRBV27|TRBJ1-3
TGTGCCAGCAGTTTACAGGGTTCCGGAAACACCATATATTTT
CASSLQGSGNTIYF
>.|.|TRBV30|TRBJ2-1
TGTGCCTGGAGTGTAACTGGGGATGAGCAGTTCTTC
CAWSVTGDEQFF